This T cell receptor beta chain was recorded in a study of cytomegalovirus exposure and HLA in healthy donors. This PCR relied on a set of 60 Vbeta primers and 13 Jbeta primers. Libraries were prepared by immunoSEQ multiplex PCR; TCRdb keeps only in-frame clonotypes and omits some of them. The table shows 180,000 or so clones, with 75% to 90% occurring only once. CDR3 size: 13 residues. V lost 6 bases and J lost 8; bases outside the gene matches: 9. Looked up from germline, CDR1 is SGHAT and CDR2 is FQNNGV. The source material was PBMCs. The chain uses TRBV11-2 and TRBJ2-5; TRBD2 matches at 7 bases. The TCR comes from a girl under 18 in good health and CMV-seropositive. In DNA form, the CDR3 reads TGTGCCAGCAGTTATCTCCGGGAGGCAACCCAGTACTTC. Amino acid sequence: CASSYLREATQYF.